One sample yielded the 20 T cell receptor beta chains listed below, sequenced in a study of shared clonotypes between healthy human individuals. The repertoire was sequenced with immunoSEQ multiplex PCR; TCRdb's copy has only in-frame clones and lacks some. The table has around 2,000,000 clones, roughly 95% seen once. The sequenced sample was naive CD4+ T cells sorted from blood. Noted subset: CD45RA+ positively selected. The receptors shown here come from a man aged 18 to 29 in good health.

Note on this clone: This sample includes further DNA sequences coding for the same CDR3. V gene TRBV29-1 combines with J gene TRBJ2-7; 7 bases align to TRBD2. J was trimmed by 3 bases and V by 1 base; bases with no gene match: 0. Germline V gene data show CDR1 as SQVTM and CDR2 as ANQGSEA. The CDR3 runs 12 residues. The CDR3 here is CSVEGGGYEQYF. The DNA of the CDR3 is TGCAGCGTTGAAGGGGGGGGCTACGAGCAGTACTTC.

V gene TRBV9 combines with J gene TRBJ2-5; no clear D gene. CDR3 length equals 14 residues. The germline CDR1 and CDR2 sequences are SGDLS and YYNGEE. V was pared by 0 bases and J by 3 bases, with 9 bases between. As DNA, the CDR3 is TGTGCCAGCAGCGTAGGTTGGGCAGAAGAGACCCAGTACTTC. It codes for CASSVGWAEETQYF. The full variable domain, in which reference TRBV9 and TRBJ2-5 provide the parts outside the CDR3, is DSGVTQTPKHLITATGQRVTLRCSPRSGDLSVYWYQQSLDQGLQFLIQYYNGEERAKGNILERFSAQQFPDLHSELNLSSLELGDSALYFCASSVGWAEETQYFGPGTRLLVL.

Here the CDR3 reads CAISEGGFYGYTF. The CDR3 DNA reads as TGTGCCATCAGTGAAGGGGGGTTTTATGGCTACACCTTC. This rearrangement joins TRBV10-3 to TRBJ1-2; possible D gene TRBD1, 6 bases. The CDR3 is 13 residues long. V lost 3 bases and J 5 bases, leaving 10 bases between the germline ends. Germline CDR1 ENHRY, CDR2 SYGVKD.

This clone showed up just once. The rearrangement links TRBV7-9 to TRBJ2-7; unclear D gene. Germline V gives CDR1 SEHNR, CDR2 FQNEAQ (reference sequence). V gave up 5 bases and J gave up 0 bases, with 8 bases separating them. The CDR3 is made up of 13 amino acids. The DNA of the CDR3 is TGTGCCAGCAGCCCGCGTTCCTCCTACGAGCAGTACTTC. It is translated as CASSPRSSYEQYF.

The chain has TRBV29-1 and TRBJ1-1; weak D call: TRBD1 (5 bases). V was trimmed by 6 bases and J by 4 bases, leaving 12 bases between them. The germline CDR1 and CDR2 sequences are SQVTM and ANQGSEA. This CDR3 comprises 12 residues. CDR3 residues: CSVRDPSTEAFF. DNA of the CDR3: TGCAGCGTCAGGGATCCGAGCACTGAAGCTTTCTTT.

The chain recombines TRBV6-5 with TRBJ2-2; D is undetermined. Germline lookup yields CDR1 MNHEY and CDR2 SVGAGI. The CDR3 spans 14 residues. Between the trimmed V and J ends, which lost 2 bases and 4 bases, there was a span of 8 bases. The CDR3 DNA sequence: TGTGCCAGCAGTTACGGGTGGGGCACCGGGGAGCTGTTTTTT. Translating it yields CASSYGWGTGELFF.

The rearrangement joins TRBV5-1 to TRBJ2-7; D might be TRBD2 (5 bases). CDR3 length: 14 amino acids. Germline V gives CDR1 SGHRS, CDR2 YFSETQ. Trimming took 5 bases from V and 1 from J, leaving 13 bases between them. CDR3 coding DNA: TGCGCCAGCAGGGCAGGAAGAGGGTCCTACGAGCAGTACTTC. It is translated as CASRAGRGSYEQYF.

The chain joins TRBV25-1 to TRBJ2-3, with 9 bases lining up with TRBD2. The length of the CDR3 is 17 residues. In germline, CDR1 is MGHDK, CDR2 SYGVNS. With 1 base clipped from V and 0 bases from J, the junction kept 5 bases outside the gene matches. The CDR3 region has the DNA TGTGCCAGCAGTGAATGGCTAGCGGGGTCTAGCACAGATACGCAGTATTTT. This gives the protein CASSEWLAGSSTDTQYF.

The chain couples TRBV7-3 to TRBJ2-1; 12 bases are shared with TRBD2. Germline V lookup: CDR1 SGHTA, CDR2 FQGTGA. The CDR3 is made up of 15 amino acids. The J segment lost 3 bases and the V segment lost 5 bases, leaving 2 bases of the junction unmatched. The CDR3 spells CASSQTSGGYNEQFF. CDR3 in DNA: TGTGCCAGCAGCCAGACTAGCGGGGGCTACAATGAGCAGTTCTTC. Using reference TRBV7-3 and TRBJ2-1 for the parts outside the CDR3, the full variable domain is GAGVSQTPSNKVTEKGKYVELRCDPISGHTALYWYRQSLGQGPEFLIYFQGTGAADDSGLPNDRFFAVRPEGSVSTLKIQRTERGDSAVYLCASSQTSGGYNEQFFGPGTRLTVL.

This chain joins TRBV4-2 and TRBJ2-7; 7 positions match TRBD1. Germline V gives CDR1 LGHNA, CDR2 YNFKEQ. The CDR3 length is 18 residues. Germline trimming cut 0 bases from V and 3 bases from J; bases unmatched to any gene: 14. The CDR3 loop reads CASSQDIPGQSFLYEQYF. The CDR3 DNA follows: TGTGCCAGCAGCCAAGACATACCGGGACAGTCTTTCCTCTACGAGCAGTACTTC.

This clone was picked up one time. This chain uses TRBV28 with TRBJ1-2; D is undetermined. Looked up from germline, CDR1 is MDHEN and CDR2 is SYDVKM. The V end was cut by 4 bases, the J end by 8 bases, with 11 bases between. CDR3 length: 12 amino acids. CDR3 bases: TGTGCCAGCAGTTGGGATCTGAGAGGCTACACCTTC. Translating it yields CASSWDLRGYTF.

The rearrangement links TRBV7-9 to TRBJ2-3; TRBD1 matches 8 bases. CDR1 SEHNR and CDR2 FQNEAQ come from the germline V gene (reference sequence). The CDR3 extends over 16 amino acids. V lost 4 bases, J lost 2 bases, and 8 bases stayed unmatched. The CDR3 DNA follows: TGTGCCAGCAGCTCCACAGGGGGTCGAATCACAGATACGCAGTATTTT. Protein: CASSSTGGRITDTQYF.

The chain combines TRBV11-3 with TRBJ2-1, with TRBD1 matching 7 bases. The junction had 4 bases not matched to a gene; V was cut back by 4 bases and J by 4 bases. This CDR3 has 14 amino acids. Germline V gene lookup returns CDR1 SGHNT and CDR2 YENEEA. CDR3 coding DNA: TGTGCCAGCAGCTCCGGACAGGCATACAATGAGCAGTTCTTC. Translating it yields CASSSGQAYNEQFF.

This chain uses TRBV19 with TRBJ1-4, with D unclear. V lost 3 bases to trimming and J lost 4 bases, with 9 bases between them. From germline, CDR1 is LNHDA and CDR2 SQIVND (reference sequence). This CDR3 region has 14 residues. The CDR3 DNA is TGTGCCAGTAGTATTTTCCCATTTAATGAAAAACTGTTTTTT. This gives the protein CASSIFPFNEKLFF. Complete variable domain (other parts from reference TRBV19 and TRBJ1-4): DGGITQSPKYLFRKEGQNVTLSCEQNLNHDAMYWYRQDPGQGLRLIYYSQIVNDFQKGDIAEGYSVSREKKESFPLTVTSAQKNPTAFYLCASSIFPFNEKLFFGSGTQLSVL.

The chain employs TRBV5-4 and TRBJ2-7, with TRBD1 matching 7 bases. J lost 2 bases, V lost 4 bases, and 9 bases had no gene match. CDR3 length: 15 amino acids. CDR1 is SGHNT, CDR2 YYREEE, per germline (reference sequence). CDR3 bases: TGTGCCAGCAGCGCCTCCGGGACAGCAGCCTACGAGCAGTACTTC. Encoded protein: CASSASGTAAYEQYF.

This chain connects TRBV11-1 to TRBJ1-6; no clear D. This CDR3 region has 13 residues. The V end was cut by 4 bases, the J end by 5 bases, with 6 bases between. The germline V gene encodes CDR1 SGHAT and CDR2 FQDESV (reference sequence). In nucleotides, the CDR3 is TGTGCCAGCAGCTGGGAGGATAATTCACCCCTCCACTTT. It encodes CASSWEDNSPLHF.

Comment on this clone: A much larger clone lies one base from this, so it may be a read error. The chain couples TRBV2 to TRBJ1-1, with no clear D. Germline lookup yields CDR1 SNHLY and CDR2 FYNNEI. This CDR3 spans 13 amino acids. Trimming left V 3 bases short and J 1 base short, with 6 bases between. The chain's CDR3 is CASSERWNTEAFF. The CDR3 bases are TGTGCCAGCAGTGAGAGGTGGAACACTGAAGCTTTCTTT.

The CDR3 DNA reads TGCGCCAGCAGTCGCGGGACTAGACCCACAGATACGCAGTATTTT. Encoded protein: CASSRGTRPTDTQYF. The chain is built from TRBV4-1 and TRBJ2-3, with TRBD2 matching 8 bases. CDR3 length: 15 residues. The trim removed 6 bases at V and 2 bases at J, leaving 7 bases unmatched. Germline CDR1 is MGHRA and CDR2 is YSYEKL.

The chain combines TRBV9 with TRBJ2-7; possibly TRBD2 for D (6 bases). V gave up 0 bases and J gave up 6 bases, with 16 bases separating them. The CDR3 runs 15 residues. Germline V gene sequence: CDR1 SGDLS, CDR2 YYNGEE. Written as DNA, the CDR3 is TGTGCCAGCAGCGTAGATGGAGGGTTTATCGGCGAGCAGTACTTC. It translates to CASSVDGGFIGEQYF.

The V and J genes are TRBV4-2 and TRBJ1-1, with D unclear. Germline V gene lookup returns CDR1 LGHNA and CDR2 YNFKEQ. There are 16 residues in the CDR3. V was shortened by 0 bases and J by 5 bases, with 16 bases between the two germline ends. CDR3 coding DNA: TGTGCCAGCAGCCAAGAACCTCTTTTAACTATAACTGAAGCTTTCTTT. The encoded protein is CASSQEPLLTITEAFF.